The 31 T cell receptor beta chains in this list originate from one sample, sequenced in a study of Tregs in tolerant kidney transplant recipients. Clones were sequenced by immunoSEQ multiplex PCR, and TCRdb holds only the in-frame ones, with some missing. The sample has more than 30,000 clones. The source material was CD8+ T cells from blood, sampled before the transplant. The receptor source for this set is a human donor who received a combined kidney and bone marrow transplant.

About this clone: Read sequence stops 3 residues before the CDR3 end, and the germline J gene provides the missing end. This chain uses TRBV30 with TRBJ2-7; 14 bases are a match to TRBD2. The junction had 10 bases not matched to a gene; V was cut back by 4 bases and J by 2 bases. The CDR3 covers 17 residues. Germline values: CDR1 GTSNPN, CDR2 SVGIG (reference sequence). This chain's CDR3 is CAWIGGLAGVRAYEQYF. The CDR3 bases that were read are TGTGCCTGGATCGGGGGACTAGCGGGAGTGCGGGCCTACGAG.

About this clone: The read falls 3 residues short of the CDR3 end, and the missing part is taken from the germline J gene. The chain links TRBV2 to TRBJ1-1; a possible D gene is TRBD1 (5 bases). The germline gives CDR1 SNHLY, CDR2 FYNNEI. The V end lost 6 bases, the J end lost 5 bases, and 13 bases lay between the germline ends. The length of the CDR3 is 13 residues. Here the CDR3 reads CASSETGGTEAFF. The sequenced part of the CDR3 DNA is TGTGCCAGCAGCGAAACAGGTGGAACTGAA.

On this clone itself: Read data end 3 residues before the CDR3 end; the end is taken from the germline J gene. This chain joins TRBV2 and TRBJ2-7, with 12 nucleotides matching TRBD2. Trimming cost V 6 bases and J 5 bases; bases outside gene matches: 11. The length of the CDR3 is 16 residues. Germline CDR1 reads SNHLY; CDR2 reads FYNNEI. The CDR3 spells CASRGDPGLAGDEQYF. The part of the CDR3 DNA that was read is TGTGCCAGCAGGGGGGACCCGGGACTAGCGGGTGACGAG.

With regard to this clone: The sequenced fragment ends 3 residues before the CDR3 boundary, so the rest is inferred from the germline J gene. The chain employs TRBV5-1 and TRBJ2-3, with 9 bases that match TRBD2. Germline V gene lookup returns CDR1 SGHRS and CDR2 YFSETQ. Trimming at V came to 4 bases and at J to 3 bases, leaving 12 bases not matched to a gene. CDR3 length equals 17 residues. The part of the CDR3 DNA that was read is TGCGCCAGCAGCGACCCATTAGCGGGAGAGGGAACAGATACG. This sequence encodes CASSDPLAGEGTDT. The full CDR3 protein reads CASSDPLAGEGTDTQYF.

A remark on this clone: Read sequence stops 3 residues before the CDR3 end, and the germline J gene provides the missing end. This rearrangement joins TRBV27 to TRBJ2-7; 8 bases are a match to TRBD2. The CDR3 has 15 residues. Unmatched junction bases numbered 9, after V lost 3 bases and J lost 5 bases. The germline CDR1 and CDR2 sequences are MNHEY and SMNVEV (reference sequence). The CDR3 here is CASSFLAGGWDEQYF. CDR3 DNA (partial): TGTGCCAGCAGTTTCCTCGCGGGGGGCTGGGACGAG.

CDR3 residues: CASSTRTGIVYEQYF. The CDR3 bases that were read are TGTGCCAGCAGTACCCGGACAGGGATTGTCTACGAG. The gene calls are TRBV27 and TRBJ2-7; 8 nucleotides align to TRBD1. The read is 3 residues too short to cover the CDR3 end, so that end is filled in from the germline J gene. CDR1 and CDR2 from the germline V gene are MNHEY and SMNVEV (reference sequence). This CDR3 is 15 amino acids long. V lost 5 bases, J lost 3 bases, and 9 bases stayed unmatched.

On this clone: The read gets to within 3 residues of the CDR3 end, and the germline J gene fills in the rest. J is TRBJ2-3 and V is TRBV7-8; 15 nucleotides match TRBD2. There are 18 residues in the CDR3. V gave up 7 bases and J gave up 1 base; unmatched junction bases: 9. Germline lookup yields CDR1 SGHVS and CDR2 FQNEAQ. The part of the CDR3 DNA that was read is TGTGCCAGCACCCCGGGACTAGCGGGAGGAGAGGGCACAGATACG. This encodes CASTPGLAGGEGTDT. The whole CDR3 region reads CASTPGLAGGEGTDTQYF.

A note on this clone: The CDR3 extends 3 residues past the end of the read, so its final part is completed from the germline J gene. The chain combines TRBV19 with TRBJ1-5; D is undetermined. The V gene lost 2 bases and the J gene lost 1 base, with 9 bases spanning the gap. This CDR3 contains 15 residues. Germline values: CDR1 LNHDA, CDR2 SQIVND (reference sequence). Partial CDR3 DNA: TGTGCCAGTAGTATATTGGGCAGCAGCAATCAGCCC. Its translation is CASSILGSSNQP. The CDR3 in its entirety is CASSILGSSNQPQHF.

Note on this clone: The read is 3 residues too short to cover the CDR3 end, so that end is filled in from the germline J gene. This chain links TRBV19 with TRBJ2-7; 7 bases map to TRBD1. V trimming: 4 bases; J trimming: 2 bases; junction bases outside the gene matches: 2. The germline V gene has CDR1 LNHDA and CDR2 SQIVND (reference sequence). CDR3 length: 13 amino acids. The CDR3 loop is CASSKGQTYEQYF. The CDR3 bases that were read are TGTGCCAGTAGTAAGGGACAGACCTACGAG.

Concerning this clone itself: The read gets to within 3 residues of the CDR3 end, and the germline J gene fills in the rest. The chain uses TRBV2 and TRBJ1-2; 7 bases line up with TRBD1. The CDR3 covers 15 residues. V was clipped by 0 bases and J by 4 bases; unmatched bases: 5. Germline V CDR1 and CDR2: SNHLY, FYNNEI. The chain's CDR3 is CASSEALGQSYGYTF. The DNA read from the CDR3 is TGTGCCAGCAGTGAAGCGCTGGGACAGTCCTATGGC.

On this clone itself: Read sequence stops 3 residues before the CDR3 end, and the germline J gene provides the missing end. The chain couples TRBV6-2 or TRBV6-3 to TRBJ2-3; 9 positions match TRBD2. The CDR3 has 14 amino acids. In germline, CDR1 is MNHEY, CDR2 SVGEGT. V was pared by 11 bases and J by 5 bases, with 11 bases of the junction left unmatched. CDR3 loop: CASLGLAGRDTQYF. CDR3 bases read: TGTGCCTCCCTAGGGCTAGCGGGAAGAGATACG.

Of note for this clone: The CDR3 end is not reached by the read, which stops 3 residues before it; the germline J gene fills it in. The chain joins TRBV30 to TRBJ2-1, with 12 bases that match TRBD2. Trimming at V came to 1 base and at J to 8 bases, leaving 9 bases not matched to a gene. Germline V gives CDR1 GTSNPN, CDR2 SVGIG (reference sequence). This CDR3 is 16 amino acids long. CDR3 bases read: TGTGCCTGGAGTGGCCTAGCGGGAGGGCCTGTCGATGAG. Encoded protein: CAWSGLAGGPVDE. The whole CDR3 is CAWSGLAGGPVDEQFF.

As for this clone: The CDR3 end lies 3 residues beyond the end of the read and is filled in from the germline J gene. V gene TRBV19 combines with J gene TRBJ2-7; 8 nucleotides agree with TRBD1. V trimming: 7 bases; J trimming: 0 bases; junction bases outside the gene matches: 17. Germline lookup yields CDR1 LNHDA and CDR2 SQIVND (reference sequence). The CDR3 spans 18 residues. CDR3 DNA (partial): TGTGCCAGTACCGCGACGGGTCAGGGGGCGAAAAGCTCCTACGAG. Its translation is CASTATGQGAKSSYE. The full CDR3 protein reads CASTATGQGAKSSYEQYF.

Points on this clone: The observed sequence ends 3 residues before the CDR3 terminus, with the missing tail filled in from the germline J gene. The chain uses TRBV19 and TRBJ2-7; 7 nucleotides agree with TRBD2. Germline assignment: CDR1 LNHDA and CDR2 SQIVND (reference sequence). The CDR3 is made up of 13 amino acids. After removal of 5 bases from V and 6 bases from J, the junction contained 7 bases not matched to a gene. Incomplete CDR3 DNA: TGTGCCAGTAGTGTTGCGGGAGTTGCCGAG. It yields the protein CASSVAGVAE. The whole CDR3 sequence is CASSVAGVAEQYF.

A remark on this clone: The CDR3 extends 3 residues past the end of the read, so its final part is completed from the germline J gene. V usage is TRBV29-1 and J usage is TRBJ1-1, with 7 bases that match TRBD1. V trimming: 6 bases; J trimming: 1 base; junction bases outside the gene matches: 5. Germline CDR1 is SQVTM and CDR2 is ANQGSEA. This CDR3 has 13 amino acids. CDR3 protein: CSVATGTNTEAFF. The sequenced CDR3 bases are TGCAGCGTCGCGACAGGGACGAACACTGAA.

As for this clone: The read terminates 3 residues ahead of where the CDR3 ends, so the germline J gene completes it. This rearrangement joins TRBV5-5 to TRBJ1-1; D gene ambiguous. This CDR3 region has 11 residues. Germline CDR1 SGHKS, CDR2 YYEKEE (reference sequence). V was pared by 1 base and J by 6 bases, with 4 bases between. The CDR3 here is CASSLRAEAFF. The CDR3 bases that were read are TGTGCCAGCAGCTTGAGGGCTGAA.

Regarding this clone: Read data end 3 residues before the CDR3 end; the end is taken from the germline J gene. This sequence joins TRBV7-3 and TRBJ2-3; 13 bases match TRBD2. Looked up from germline, CDR1 is SGHTA and CDR2 is FQGTGA. The CDR3 loop spans 15 amino acids. The V segment lost 2 bases and the J segment 6 bases; nucleotides outside the gene matches: 2. The sequenced CDR3 bases are TGTGCCAGCAGCTTAGGACTAGCGGGGGCGGATACG. This encodes CASSLGLAGADT. In full, the CDR3 reads CASSLGLAGADTQYF.

As regards this clone: The missing CDR3 end, 3 residues past where the read stops, is filled in from the germline J gene. The chain has TRBV7-8 and TRBJ2-6; 10 nucleotides match TRBD1. Losses at the gene ends were 5 bases for V and 1 base for J; bases not matched to a gene: 8. Per germline, CDR1 SGHVS and CDR2 FQNEAQ. The length of the CDR3 is 18 residues. The DNA read from the CDR3 is TGTGCCAGCAGCCATTCGCGGACAGGGGGTTCTGGGGCCAACGTC. This encodes CASSHSRTGGSGANV. The whole CDR3 sequence is CASSHSRTGGSGANVLTF.

Note on this clone: The CDR3 end lies 3 residues beyond the end of the read and is filled in from the germline J gene. The genes are TRBV11-2 and TRBJ2-1, with TRBD2 matching over 8 bases. Germline V CDR1 and CDR2: SGHAT, FQNNGV. The CDR3 has 15 residues. Unmatched junction bases numbered 8, after V lost 5 bases and J lost 5 bases. The DNA read from the CDR3 is TGTGCCAGCAGCAAACGGACTAGCAGAAACAATGAG. Protein: CASSKRTSRNNE. The complete CDR3 protein is CASSKRTSRNNEQFF.

Note on this clone: The sequenced fragment ends 3 residues before the CDR3 boundary, so the rest is inferred from the germline J gene. The J gene is TRBJ2-7, the V gene TRBV5-1; TRBD2 agrees at 7 bases. The CDR3 spans 14 residues. CDR1 and CDR2 from the germline V gene are SGHRS and YFSETQ. The J segment lost 5 bases and the V segment lost 4 bases, leaving 9 bases of the junction unmatched. The part of the CDR3 DNA that was read is TGCGCCAGCAGCAGCGGGACTATATCCCACGAG. Amino acid sequence: CASSSGTISHE. The full-length CDR3 reads as CASSSGTISHEQYF.

Comments on this clone: The CDR3 end lies 3 residues beyond the end of the read and is filled in from the germline J gene. V gene TRBV6-1 combines with J gene TRBJ2-1; 7 positions match TRBD2. The CDR3 is 16 amino acids. CDR1 MNHNS and CDR2 SASEGT come from the germline V gene. With V trimmed by 2 bases and J by 2 bases, 6 bases remained unmatched. The DNA read from the CDR3 is TGTGCCAGCAGTGAATGGCTAGCGGCAGCCTACAATGAG. Translating gives CASSEWLAAAYNE. Given in full, the CDR3 is CASSEWLAAAYNEQFF.

To note about this clone: The read ends 3 residues shy of where the CDR3 ends; the end is completed using the germline J gene. The chain recombines TRBV23-1 with TRBJ2-7, with 9 bases aligning to TRBD1. TRBV23-1 counts as an open reading frame of uncertain function. The V and J ends lost 3 bases and 3 bases, in that order; junction bases with no gene match: 15. The CDR3 is 18 amino acids. CDR3 in amino acids: CASSQPEETGGRCYEQYF. CDR3 bases read: TGCGCCAGCAGTCAGCCGGAGGAGACAGGGGGTCGGTGCTACGAG.

CDR3 protein: CASSDGLAAPGEQYF. The sequenced CDR3 bases are TGTGCCAGCAGCGACGGACTAGCGGCACCGGGCGAG. This chain uses TRBV7-9 with TRBJ2-7; 10 bases line up with TRBD2. The read ends 3 residues shy of where the CDR3 ends; the end is completed using the germline J gene. The germline CDR1 and CDR2 sequences are SEHNR and FQNEAQ (reference sequence). V was clipped by 5 bases and J by 6 bases; unmatched bases: 10. The CDR3 spans 15 residues.

About this clone: Read coverage stops 3 residues before the CDR3 terminus; the germline J gene supplies the remainder. V and J are TRBV7-9 and TRBJ2-1, with D hard to call. This CDR3 spans 12 amino acids. Germline assignment: CDR1 SEHNR and CDR2 FQNEAQ (reference sequence). Trimming removed 2 bases from V and 9 bases from J, with 8 bases in between. CDR3 protein: CASSLRVLEQFF. The covered CDR3 bases are TGTGCCAGCAGCTTACGGGTTCTTGAG.

In the case of this clone: The read halts 3 residues ahead of the CDR3 end, with the missing end drawn from the germline J gene. The rearrangement uses TRBV6-2 or TRBV6-3 and TRBJ2-1; 8 bases are a match to TRBD2. Germline CDR1 MNHEY, CDR2 SVGEGT. Trimming took 6 bases from V and 6 from J; bases not matched to a gene: 10. CDR3 length equals 15 residues. This CDR3 is CASSPLAGMRNEQFF. The CDR3 bases that were read are TGTGCCAGCAGCCCCTTAGCGGGGATGCGCAATGAG.

As concerns this clone: The CDR3 goes on 3 residues after the read ends, and that part is filled in from the germline J gene. The chain links TRBV5-1 to TRBJ1-1; D gene uncertain. Germline CDR1 reads SGHRS; CDR2 reads YFSETQ. This CDR3 is built from 13 residues. V lost 3 bases and J lost 6, with 12 bases in between. Incomplete CDR3 DNA: TGCGCCAGCAGCTCGGGCCGCGGGTCTGAA. Protein sequence: CASSSGRGSE. The whole CDR3 is CASSSGRGSEAFF.

A note on this clone: The read stops 3 residues short of the end of the CDR3; the missing end is completed from the germline J gene. J is TRBJ2-1 and V is TRBV20-1; maybe TRBD2 (6 bases). CDR1 is DFQATT, CDR2 SNEGSKA, per germline (reference sequence). Trimming left V 6 bases short and J 6 bases short, with 21 bases between. CDR3 size: 15 residues. Incomplete CDR3 DNA: TGCAGTGCCCCCACTCGCGGTTGGGGGGTCAATGAG. Its translation is CSAPTRGWGVNE. The full CDR3 protein is CSAPTRGWGVNEQFF.

Concerning this clone: The read finishes 3 residues shy of the CDR3 end, and the germline J gene is used to complete it. The chain joins TRBV6-4 to TRBJ2-1; 10 bases match TRBD2. V was pared by 6 bases and J by 0 bases, with 5 bases of the junction left unmatched. The V gene's germline CDR1 is MRHNA and CDR2 SNTAGT. The CDR3 is 16 amino acids. The CDR3 loop reads CASSPGTSASYNEQFF. CDR3 DNA, as far as it was read: TGTGCCAGCAGCCCGGGGACTAGCGCCTCCTACAATGAG.

With respect to this clone: The CDR3 end falls 3 residues outside the read, so it is completed with the germline J gene. J is TRBJ2-3 and V is TRBV7-6; 9 bases match TRBD2. The CDR3 sequence is 18 residues long. J was trimmed by 5 bases and V by 2 bases; bases with no gene match: 14. The V gene's germline CDR1 is SGHVS and CDR2 FNYEAQ. The CDR3 bases that were read are TGTGCCAGCAGCTTAACTGTGTGGGGACTAGCAAAGGGAGATACG. This gives the protein CASSLTVWGLAKGDT. The entire CDR3 reads CASSLTVWGLAKGDTQYF.

For this clone: The CDR3 end lies 3 residues beyond the end of the read and is filled in from the germline J gene. V is TRBV19 and J is TRBJ1-1; TRBD1 agrees at 7 bases. Germline CDR1 LNHDA, CDR2 SQIVND (reference sequence). Trimming at V came to 5 bases and at J to 3 bases, leaving 3 bases not matched to a gene. This CDR3 comprises 13 residues. This CDR3 reads CASSFTGDTEAFF. The covered CDR3 bases are TGTGCCAGTAGTTTCACAGGGGACACTGAA.

The covered CDR3 bases are TGTGCCAGCAGCTTATCTTACGGGGGAATCCGTACAGATACG. Amino acid sequence: CASSLSYGGIRTDT. The full CDR3 reads CASSLSYGGIRTDTQYF. The chain carries TRBV7-3 and TRBJ2-3; D perhaps matches TRBD2 (6 bases). The read is 3 residues too short to cover the CDR3 end, so that end is filled in from the germline J gene. This CDR3 spans 17 amino acids. The germline V gene has CDR1 SGHTA and CDR2 FQGTGA. V lost 2 bases and J 3 bases, leaving 18 bases between the germline ends. Full variable domain (outside the CDR3, taken from reference TRBV7-3 and TRBJ2-3): GAGVSQTPSNKVTEKGKYVELRCDPISGHTALYWYRQSLGQGPEFLIYFQGTGAADDSGLPNDRFFAVRPEGSVSTLKIQRTERGDSAVYLCASSLSYGGIRTDTQYFGPGTRLTVL.